This TCR beta chain stems from a study of blood T cell repertoires in COVID-19. Study at large: Acute and convalescent COVID-19 samples came from the United States, Italy and Spain. T cells, B-cell-depleted T cells, or PBMCs provided the cDNA or gDNA that served as material.

This CDR3 is built from 17 residues. V lost 1 base to trimming and J lost 7 bases, with 19 bases between them. Germline CDR1 and CDR2: SEHNR and FQNEAQ (reference sequence). Under the authors' procedure: For nucleated cells, counts were estimated from reference gene primer amplification. Assay used: immunoSEQ multiplex PCR; TCRdb lists only in-frame clones, some missing. D and trimming come from the DNA, and the V and J calls and clone size come from that table. This sample has around 230,000 clones, with 88% found just once. This clone was seen only a few times. Recovery meant two consecutive negative NP/OP PCR tests, professional clearance, or resolved symptoms.

The chain carries TRBV7-9 and TRBJ1-4; D ambiguous. The sample comprised PBMCs or T cells enriched from blood (not recorded which). This clonotype originated in a woman aged 30 to 39 who had recovered from COVID-19. The CDR3: CASSLEGGEVGFEKLFF. The CDR3, as DNA: TGTGCCAGCAGCTTAGAAGGAGGAGAGGTCGGATTTGAAAAACTGTTTTTT.